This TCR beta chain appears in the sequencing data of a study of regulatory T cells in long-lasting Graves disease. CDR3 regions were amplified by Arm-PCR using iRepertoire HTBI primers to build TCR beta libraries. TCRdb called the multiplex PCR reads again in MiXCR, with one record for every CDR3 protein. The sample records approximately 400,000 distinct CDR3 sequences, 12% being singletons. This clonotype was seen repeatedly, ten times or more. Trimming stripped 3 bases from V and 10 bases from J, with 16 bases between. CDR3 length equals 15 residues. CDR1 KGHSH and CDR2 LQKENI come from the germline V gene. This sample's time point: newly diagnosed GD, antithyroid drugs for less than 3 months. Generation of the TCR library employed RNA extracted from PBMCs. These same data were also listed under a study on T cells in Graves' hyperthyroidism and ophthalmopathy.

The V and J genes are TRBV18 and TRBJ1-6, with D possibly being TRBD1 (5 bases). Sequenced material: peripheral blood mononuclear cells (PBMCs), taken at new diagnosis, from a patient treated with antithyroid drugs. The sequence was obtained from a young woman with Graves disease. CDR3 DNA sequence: TGTGCCAGCTCACCCGTGGAGGGTAGGGGATCACCCCTCCACTTT. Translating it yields CASSPVEGRGSPLHF.